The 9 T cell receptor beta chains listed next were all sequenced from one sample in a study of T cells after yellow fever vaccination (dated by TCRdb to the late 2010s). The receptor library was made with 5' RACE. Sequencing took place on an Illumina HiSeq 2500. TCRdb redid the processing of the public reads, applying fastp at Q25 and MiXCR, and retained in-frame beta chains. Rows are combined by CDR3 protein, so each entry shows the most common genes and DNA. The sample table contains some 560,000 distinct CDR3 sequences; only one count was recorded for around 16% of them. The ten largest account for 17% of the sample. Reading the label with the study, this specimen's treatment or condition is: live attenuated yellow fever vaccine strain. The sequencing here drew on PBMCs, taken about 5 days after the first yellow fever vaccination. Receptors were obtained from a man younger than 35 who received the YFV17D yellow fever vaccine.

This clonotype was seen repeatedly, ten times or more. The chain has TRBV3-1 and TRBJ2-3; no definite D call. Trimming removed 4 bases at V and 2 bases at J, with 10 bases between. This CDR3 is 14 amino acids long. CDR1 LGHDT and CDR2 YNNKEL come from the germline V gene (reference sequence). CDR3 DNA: TGTGCCAGCAGCCCCCGAGACTCCACAGATACGCAGTATTTT. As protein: CASSPRDSTDTQYF.

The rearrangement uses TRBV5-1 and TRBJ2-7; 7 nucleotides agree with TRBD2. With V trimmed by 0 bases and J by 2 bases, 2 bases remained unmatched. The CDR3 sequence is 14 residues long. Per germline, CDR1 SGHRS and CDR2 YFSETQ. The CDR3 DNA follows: TGCGCCAGCAGCTTGGCCGCGGGGGCCTACGAGCAGTACTTC. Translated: CASSLAAGAYEQYF.

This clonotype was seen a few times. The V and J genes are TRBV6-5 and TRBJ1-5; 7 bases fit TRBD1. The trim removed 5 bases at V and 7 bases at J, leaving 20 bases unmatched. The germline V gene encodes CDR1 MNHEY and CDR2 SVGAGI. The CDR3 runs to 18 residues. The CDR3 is CASSTRFPGQKVGQPQHF. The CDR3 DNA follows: TGTGCCAGCAGTACACGGTTCCCGGGACAGAAAGTCGGACAGCCCCAGCATTTT.

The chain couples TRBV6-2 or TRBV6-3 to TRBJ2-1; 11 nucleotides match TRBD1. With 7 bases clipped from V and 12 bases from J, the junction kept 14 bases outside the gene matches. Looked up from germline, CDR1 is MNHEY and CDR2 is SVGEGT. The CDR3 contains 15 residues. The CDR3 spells CASTKRRDRGSGQFF. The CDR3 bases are TGTGCCAGCACCAAGAGAAGGGACAGGGGGTCGGGGCAGTTCTTC.

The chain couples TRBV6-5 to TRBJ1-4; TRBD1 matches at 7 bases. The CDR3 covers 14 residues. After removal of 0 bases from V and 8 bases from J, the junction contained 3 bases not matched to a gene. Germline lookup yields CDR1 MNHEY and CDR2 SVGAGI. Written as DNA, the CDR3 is TGTGCCAGCAGTTACTCGACAGGGAGAGAAAAACTGTTTTTT. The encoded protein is CASSYSTGREKLFF.

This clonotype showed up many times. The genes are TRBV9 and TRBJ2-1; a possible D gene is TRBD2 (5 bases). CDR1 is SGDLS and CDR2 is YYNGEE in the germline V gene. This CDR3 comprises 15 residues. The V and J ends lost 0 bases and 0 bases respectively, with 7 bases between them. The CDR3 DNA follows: TGTGCCAGCAGCGTAGGTGGAGGCTCCTACAATGAGCAGTTCTTC. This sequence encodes CASSVGGGSYNEQFF.

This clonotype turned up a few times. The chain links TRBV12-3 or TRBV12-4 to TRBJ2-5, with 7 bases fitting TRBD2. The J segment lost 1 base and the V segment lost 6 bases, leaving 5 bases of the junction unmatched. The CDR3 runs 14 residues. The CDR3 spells CASSYTGGQETQYF. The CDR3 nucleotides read TGTGCCAGCAGCTACACGGGGGGCCAAGAGACCCAGTACTTC.

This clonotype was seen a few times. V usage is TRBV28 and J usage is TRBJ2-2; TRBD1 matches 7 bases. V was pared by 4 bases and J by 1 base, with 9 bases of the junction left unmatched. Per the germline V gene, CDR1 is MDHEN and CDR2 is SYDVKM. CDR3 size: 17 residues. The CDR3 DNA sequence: TGTGCCAGCAGTTCCCGAAAAAACAGGGGGAACACCGGGGAGCTGTTTTTT. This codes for CASSSRKNRGNTGELFF.

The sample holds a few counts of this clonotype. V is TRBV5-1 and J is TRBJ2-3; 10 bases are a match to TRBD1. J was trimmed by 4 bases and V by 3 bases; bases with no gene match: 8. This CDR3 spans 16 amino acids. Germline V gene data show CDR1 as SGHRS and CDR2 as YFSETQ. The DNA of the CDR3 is TGCGCCAGCAGCTCCGGGACAGGGGTCTCAGCAGATACGCAGTATTTT. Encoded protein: CASSSGTGVSADTQYF.